The following is a T cell receptor (beta chain) sequence with its context. Clones were sequenced by immunoSEQ multiplex PCR, and TCRdb holds only the in-frame ones, with some missing. The sample yields 75,000 to 100,000 clones, roughly four fifths seen once. These data come from a study of control samples from healthy donors and cancer patients. This CDR3 is 15 amino acids long. Germline-derived CDR1 and CDR2 are KGHDR and SFDVKD. With V trimmed by 4 bases and J by 5 bases, 9 bases remained unmatched. The TCR comes from a man aged 55 to 70 in good health. The chain employs TRBV24-1 and TRBJ2-5; 7 bases agree with TRBD1. What was sequenced was blood. The CDR3 protein is CATSDYRDSLETQYF. Written as DNA, the CDR3 is TGTGCCACCAGTGACTACCGGGACAGCTTGGAGACCCAGTACTTC.